This TCR beta chain was recorded in a study of CD8 T cells in ankylosing spondylitis. This clonotype has more than one count but fewer than ten. Antigen unknown. Findings and limits, study-wide: Earlier studies detected some motif variants in reactive arthritis synovial fluid and blood. What seemed typical of ankylosing spondylitis blood was a TCR beta motif built from about 8 highly homologous variants.

Library preparation for TCR beta used quantitative 5'-RACE with molecular barcodes. TCRdb called the 5' RACE reads again in MiXCR, with one record for every CDR3 protein. This table has approximately 400,000 distinct CDR3 sequences, approximately 17% appearing once. CDR3 length: 13 residues. Germline V lookup: CDR1 SNHLY, CDR2 FYNNEI. The V end was cut by 2 bases, the J end by 6 bases, with 10 bases between. The source of this sequence is a male donor with ankylosing spondylitis. This chain links TRBV2 with TRBJ1-1; D call uncertain. The sequencing sample was made of blood, either unsorted or a sorted T cell fraction (not recorded which). The DNA of the CDR3 is TGTGCCAGCAGTGAACAAGGGATCGCTGAAGCTTTCTTT. Protein sequence: CASSEQGIAEAFF. Full variable domain (missing parts from reference TRBV2 and TRBJ1-1): EPEVTQTPSHQVTQMGQEVILRCVPISNHLYFYWYRQILGQKVEFLVSFYNNEISEKSEIFDDQFSVERPDGSNFTLKIRSTKLEDSAMYFCASSEQGIAEAFFGQGTRLTVV.